One sample yielded the 23 T cell receptor beta chains listed below, sequenced in a study of Ad26.COV2.S vaccination and SARS-CoV-2 variants. Profiling relied on immunoSEQ multiplex PCR, and the TCRdb table lists in-frame clones only, not all of them. The sample contains roughly 350,000 clones, 75% to 90% of which appear only once. Treatment of the sample: some 20 received Ad26.COV2.S at low or high dose, single or two shots; 5 received placebo; per-sample allocation not given. After the first vaccine or placebo injection, samples were drawn on day 63. The material was peripheral blood, obtained in a trial of Ad26.COV2.S vaccine versus placebo. These receptor sequences come from a person between 18 and 59 years old who received the Ad26.COV2.S COVID-19 vaccine or a placebo.

The rearrangement links TRBV5-4 to TRBJ1-2; D unresolved. The germline gives CDR1 SGHNT, CDR2 YYREEE (reference sequence). CDR3 size: 13 residues. V lost 1 base to trimming and J lost 7 bases, with 11 bases between them. CDR3 sequence: CASSLWGFSGYTF. The CDR3 DNA reads TGTGCCAGCAGCTTGTGGGGTTTCAGTGGCTACACCTTC.

This clone was seen more than once but under ten times. The chain has TRBV5-1 and TRBJ2-1; TRBD1 might be the D (6 bases). This CDR3 region has 15 residues. V was clipped by 5 bases and J by 5 bases, with 17 bases between them. Germline CDR1 and CDR2: SGHRS and YFSETQ. CDR3 nucleotides: TGCGCCAGCAGGAAGTCCGGGACACAAAACAATGAGCAGTTCTTC. This codes for CASRKSGTQNNEQFF. Full variable domain (outside the CDR3, taken from reference TRBV5-1 and TRBJ2-1): KAGVTQTPRYLIKTRGQQVTLSCSPISGHRSVSWYQQTPGQGLQFLFEYFSETQRNKGNFPGRFSGRQFSNSRSEMNVSTLELGDSALYLCASRKSGTQNNEQFFGPGTRLTVL.

The chain has TRBV2 and TRBJ2-7; no firm D call. Between the trimmed V and J ends, which lost 1 base and 4 bases, there was a span of 8 bases. Germline V CDR1 and CDR2: SNHLY, FYNNEI. The CDR3 length is 13 residues. The CDR3 region has the DNA TGTGCCAGCAGTGAAGAATGGGGTTACGAGCAGTACTTC. Translating it yields CASSEEWGYEQYF.

This chain joins TRBV9 and TRBJ2-3, with 11 bases aligning to TRBD2. CDR3 size: 16 residues. CDR1 and CDR2 from the germline V gene are SGDLS and YYNGEE. V was pared by 0 bases and J by 3 bases, with 3 bases of the junction left unmatched. This CDR3 is CASSVGSSGGTDTQYF. CDR3 in DNA: TGTGCCAGCAGCGTAGGGTCTAGCGGGGGGACAGATACGCAGTATTTT. The whole variable domain, filled in from reference TRBV9 and TRBJ2-3, reads DSGVTQTPKHLITATGQRVTLRCSPRSGDLSVYWYQQSLDQGLQFLIQYYNGEERAKGNILERFSAQQFPDLHSELNLSSLELGDSALYFCASSVGSSGGTDTQYFGPGTRLTVL.

The gene calls are TRBV4-1 and TRBJ2-1; 10 bases match TRBD1. The V segment lost 5 bases and the J segment 6 bases; nucleotides outside the gene matches: 4. The CDR3 contains 14 residues. CDR1 and CDR2 from the germline V gene are MGHRA and YSYEKL. CDR3 nucleotide sequence: TGCGCCAGCAGCGGACAGGGGGGAGTCAATGAGCAGTTCTTC. It yields the protein CASSGQGGVNEQFF.

The gene calls are TRBV7-9 and TRBJ1-2; weak D call: TRBD1 (5 bases). Per the germline V gene, CDR1 is SEHNR and CDR2 is FQNEAQ (reference sequence). Trimming removed 5 bases at V and 4 bases at J, with 11 bases between. The CDR3 is 13 residues long. The CDR3 region is CASSITTAYGYTF. In nucleotides, the CDR3 is TGTGCCAGCAGCATAACGACAGCCTATGGCTACACCTTC.

The chain couples TRBV7-9 to TRBJ1-4; D is undetermined. CDR1 and CDR2 (germline): SEHNR, FQNEAQ (reference sequence). Trimming removed 5 bases from V and 8 bases from J, with 12 bases in between. The CDR3 length is 13 residues. CDR3 sequence (DNA): TGTGCCAGCAGCCTAGTTTCGGGGGAAAAACTGTTTTTT. Protein product: CASSLVSGEKLFF.

The chain joins TRBV7-9 to TRBJ2-1; tentative D call: TRBD1 (5 bases). The germline V gene encodes CDR1 SEHNR and CDR2 FQNEAQ (reference sequence). The CDR3 consists of 16 residues. The V gene lost 5 bases and the J gene lost 0 bases, with 14 bases spanning the gap. The CDR3 coding sequence is TGTGCCAGCAGCCCCAGGGAAACCGGCTCCTACAATGAGCAGTTCTTC. The encoded protein is CASSPRETGSYNEQFF. Supplemented by reference TRBV7-9 and TRBJ2-1, the full variable domain reads DTGVSQNPRHKITKRGQNVTFRCDPISEHNRLYWYRQTLGQGPEFLTYFQNEAQLEKSRLLSDRFSAERPKGSFSTLEIQRTEQGDSAMYLCASSPRETGSYNEQFFGPGTRLTVL.

This clone was observed once. The V call is TRBV9, the J call TRBJ1-2, with no clear D. From germline, CDR1 is SGDLS and CDR2 YYNGEE. CDR3 length equals 16 residues. Trimming took off 0 bases at V and 0 bases at J, with 12 bases between the two ends. CDR3 sequence: CASSVGSGGTNYGYTF. CDR3 in DNA: TGTGCCAGCAGCGTAGGGTCAGGCGGTACTAACTATGGCTACACCTTC.

This chain joins TRBV2 and TRBJ1-1; the D is unclear. Trimming removed 3 bases at V and 2 bases at J, with 4 bases between. Germline V gives CDR1 SNHLY, CDR2 FYNNEI. The length of the CDR3 is 12 residues. The CDR3 region is CASSEVNTEAFF. The CDR3 DNA reads TGTGCCAGCAGTGAGGTAAACACTGAAGCTTTCTTT.

This sequence joins TRBV9 and TRBJ2-2; D is ambiguous. The CDR3 has 13 amino acids. Germline V gene sequence: CDR1 SGDLS, CDR2 YYNGEE. Trimming shortened V by 4 bases and J by 2 bases, and 6 bases separated the two germline ends. CDR3 amino acids: CASSTVNTGELFF. CDR3 sequence (DNA): TGTGCCAGCAGCACCGTCAACACCGGGGAGCTGTTTTTT.

V usage is TRBV25-1 and J usage is TRBJ1-2, with TRBD1 as a possible D gene (5 bases). The CDR3 spans 16 residues. V was cut by 6 bases and J by 4 bases, with 21 bases left in between. Germline CDR1 MGHDK, CDR2 SYGVNS. The CDR3 loop reads CASRGGSSATPYGYTF. The DNA of the CDR3 is TGTGCCAGCAGGGGGGGGAGTTCAGCCACCCCCTATGGCTACACCTTC.

This rearrangement joins TRBV7-9 to TRBJ1-5, with 10 bases fitting TRBD1. This CDR3 is 14 amino acids long. Germline-derived CDR1 and CDR2 are SEHNR and FQNEAQ (reference sequence). J lost 5 bases, V lost 5 bases, and 3 bases had no gene match. CDR3 DNA: TGTGCCAGCAGCCGGACAGGGGGTGATCAGCCCCAGCATTTT. Amino acid sequence: CASSRTGGDQPQHF.

This chain joins TRBV15 and TRBJ1-1; D is ambiguous. CDR1 is LNHNV and CDR2 is YYDKDF in the germline V gene (reference sequence). There are 14 residues in the CDR3. V dropped 6 bases and J dropped 6 bases, with 17 bases sitting between them. The CDR3 loop is CATRSWVGGSEAFF. The DNA of the CDR3 is TGTGCCACCAGATCCTGGGTCGGAGGTTCTGAAGCTTTCTTT.

This chain's CDR3 is CASSRGNMNTEAFF. Here the CDR3 DNA reads TGTGCCAGCAGCAGGGGCAACATGAACACTGAAGCTTTCTTT. This chain links TRBV2 with TRBJ1-1; tentatively, D is TRBD1 (6 bases). The CDR3 has 14 residues. V lost 6 bases, J lost 0 bases, and 11 bases lay in between. Germline V gives CDR1 SNHLY, CDR2 FYNNEI.

V gene TRBV4-2 combines with J gene TRBJ1-1, with D perhaps TRBD1 (5 bases). Trimming took 0 bases from V and 1 from J, leaving 6 bases between them. The CDR3 sequence is 14 residues long. Germline CDR1 reads LGHNA; CDR2 reads YNFKEQ. CDR3 region: CASSQETENTEAFF. The DNA of the CDR3 is TGTGCCAGCAGCCAAGAGACAGAGAACACTGAAGCTTTCTTT.

The chain links TRBV12-3 or TRBV12-4 to TRBJ2-7, with D perhaps matching TRBD1 (5 bases). V shed 3 bases and J shed 5 bases, with 11 bases lying between them. This CDR3 spans 13 amino acids. CDR3 residues: CASSLRQTDEQYF. Here the CDR3 DNA reads TGTGCCAGCAGTTTGCGACAGACCGACGAGCAGTACTTC.

The chain carries TRBV7-6 and TRBJ2-1; TRBD2 matches 11 bases. Trimming cost V 5 bases and J 4 bases; bases outside gene matches: 4. The length of the CDR3 is 15 residues. Germline V gene lookup returns CDR1 SGHVS and CDR2 FNYEAQ. The CDR3 protein is CASSTRLAGYNEQFF. In DNA form, the CDR3 reads TGTGCCAGCAGCACCCGACTAGCGGGGTACAATGAGCAGTTCTTC.

The chain is built from TRBV28 and TRBJ2-7; D might be TRBD2 (6 bases). CDR1 and CDR2 (germline): MDHEN, SYDVKM. This CDR3 is 13 amino acids long. V gave up 6 bases and J gave up 3 bases, with 12 bases separating them. In DNA form, the CDR3 reads TGTGCCAGCAGGGGGACGGGACTCTACGAGCAGTACTTC. Translating gives CASRGTGLYEQYF.

This clone was counted only a few times. The J gene is TRBJ2-7, the V gene TRBV10-1; the match to TRBD1 covers 7 bases. CDR1 is WNHNN, CDR2 SYGVQD, per germline (reference sequence). The CDR3 has 14 residues. Unmatched junction bases numbered 4, after V lost 3 bases and J lost 2 bases. CDR3 protein: CASSEPGGAYEQYF. The CDR3 nucleotides read TGCGCCAGCAGTGAACCAGGGGGAGCCTACGAGCAGTACTTC.

This clone was found once. The CDR3 region is CASSIDPTKNIQYF. CDR3 bases: TGTGCCAGTAGTATTGACCCGACCAAAAACATTCAGTACTTC. This sequence joins TRBV19 and TRBJ2-4; D remains unclear. Germline CDR1 is LNHDA and CDR2 is SQIVND (reference sequence). The CDR3 is made up of 14 amino acids. Deletions cut 3 bases from V and 2 bases from J, with 8 bases between.

This clone was recorded only once. The chain employs TRBV28 and TRBJ1-2; D perhaps matches TRBD1 (5 bases). Per germline, CDR1 MDHEN and CDR2 SYDVKM. Trimming stripped 6 bases from V and 2 bases from J, with 16 bases between. This CDR3 has 15 amino acids. In DNA, the CDR3 is TGTGCCAGCAGCTTTTCGGGGGGTGAGAACTATGGCTACACCTTC. Residues: CASSFSGGENYGYTF.

This clone was recorded once. The same CDR3 can be traced to other DNA sequences in this sample. The V and J genes are TRBV29-1 and TRBJ2-7, with a weak D call TRBD2 (5 bases). Germline V gene lookup returns CDR1 SQVTM and CDR2 ANQGSEA. This CDR3 has 11 residues. V was clipped by 6 bases and J by 0 bases, with 6 bases between them. CDR3 sequence reads: CSVGSSYEQYF. The CDR3 region has the DNA TGCAGCGTGGGGAGCTCCTACGAGCAGTACTTC.